A single sample gave rise to the 17 T cell receptor beta chains below, sequenced in a study of CD8 T cells in Susac syndrome. RNA, at about 0.45 to 1 ug, was reverse transcribed with random hexamers. TCRdb independently ran MiXCR on the immunoSEQ multiplex PCR reads; one entry per CDR3 protein. The sample lists over 100,000 distinct CDR3 sequences; roughly 94% were seen once. The sample was CD8+ T cells from PBMCs. Source of these receptors: a human donor with Susac syndrome.

This clonotype was detected only once. The chain combines TRBV10-3 with TRBJ2-7; 8 nucleotides align to TRBD1. The germline CDR1 and CDR2 sequences are ENHRY and SYGVKD. CDR3 length: 13 amino acids. The J segment lost 3 bases and the V segment lost 7 bases, leaving 5 bases of the junction unmatched. CDR3 DNA sequence: TGTGCCATCACCACAGGACAGGGCTACGAGCAGTACTTC. This codes for CAITTGQGYEQYF.

The chain recombines TRBV6-2 or TRBV6-3 with TRBJ2-7; D tentatively fits TRBD1 or TRBD2 (5 bases each). Trimming shortened V by 7 bases and J by 5 bases, and 21 bases separated the two germline ends. The CDR3 spans 15 residues. Germline CDR1 reads MNHEY; CDR2 reads SVGEGT. The CDR3 sequence is CASKWWDAASNEQYF. CDR3 in DNA: TGTGCCAGCAAATGGTGGGACGCGGCATCCAACGAGCAGTACTTC.

The chain joins TRBV4-1 to TRBJ1-3, with 7 nucleotides matching TRBD1. V lost 2 bases and J lost 2; bases outside the gene matches: 3. The germline V gene has CDR1 MGHRA and CDR2 YSYEKL. The length of the CDR3 is 15 residues. CDR3 amino acids: CASSQNDRAGNTIYF. As DNA, the CDR3 is TGCGCCAGCAGCCAAAACGACAGGGCTGGAAACACCATATATTTT.

This chain connects TRBV5-4 to TRBJ2-1; D may correspond to TRBD1 or TRBD2 (5 bases each). Looked up from germline, CDR1 is SGHNT and CDR2 is YYREEE (reference sequence). The CDR3 consists of 12 residues. Trimming removed 3 bases from V and 5 bases from J, with 6 bases in between. The CDR3 bases are TGTGCCAGCAGCTGGGACGACAATGAGCAGTTCTTC. Its translation: CASSWDDNEQFF.

This clonotype has only a few counts. This rearrangement joins TRBV12-3 or TRBV12-4 to TRBJ2-3; 10 bases match TRBD2. The J segment lost 4 bases and the V segment lost 5 bases, leaving 6 bases of the junction unmatched. The CDR3 sequence is 15 residues long. The CDR3 protein is CASSLSGGVADTQYF. Written as DNA, the CDR3 is TGTGCCAGCAGTCTCAGCGGGGGGGTCGCAGATACGCAGTATTTT.

The CDR3 DNA reads TGTGCCAGCAGCTGGGACCCCCAGGACAGAGAGACCCAGTACTTC. Translation gives CASSWDPQDRETQYF. The chain recombines TRBV3-1 with TRBJ2-5, with D perhaps matching TRBD1 (6 bases). This CDR3 has 15 residues. CDR1 is LGHDT and CDR2 is YNNKEL in the germline V gene (reference sequence). V was shortened by 5 bases and J by 4 bases, with 17 bases between the two germline ends.

The chain links TRBV11-2 to TRBJ2-7; a weak D match, TRBD2 (5 bases). The CDR3 is 14 residues long. The germline V gene encodes CDR1 SGHAT and CDR2 FQNNGV. Trimming stripped 3 bases from V and 4 bases from J, with 13 bases between. The CDR3 region has the DNA TGTGCCAGCAGCTTGGGGTTTGGAGGATACGAGCAGTACTTC. Translation: CASSLGFGGYEQYF.

The chain uses TRBV20-1 and TRBJ2-1, with D unclear. Germline CDR1 DFQATT, CDR2 SNEGSKA (reference sequence). CDR3 length: 14 amino acids. Deletions cut 4 bases from V and 1 base from J, with 11 bases between. The CDR3 spells CSATVGRSYNEQFF. In DNA, the CDR3 is TGCAGTGCTACAGTGGGCAGGTCCTACAATGAGCAGTTCTTC.

The V and J genes are TRBV6-5 and TRBJ2-1; TRBD2 agrees at 9 bases. J lost 7 bases, V lost 7 bases, and 8 bases had no gene match. CDR3 length: 14 amino acids. The germline V gene encodes CDR1 MNHEY and CDR2 SVGAGI. CDR3 sequence reads: CASTEGLAGNEQFF. The CDR3 region has the DNA TGTGCCAGCACCGAGGGGCTAGCGGGGAATGAGCAGTTCTTC.

The chain is built from TRBV7-9 and TRBJ1-5; tentative D call: TRBD1 (5 bases). Germline CDR1 SEHNR, CDR2 FQNEAQ (reference sequence). The CDR3 is 15 residues long. The ends were cut back, 5 bases at V and 0 bases at J, with 11 bases in the middle. The CDR3 coding sequence is TGTGCCAGCAGCCCATCAGGGAATAGCAATCAGCCCCAGCATTTT. Translating gives CASSPSGNSNQPQHF.

The sample holds a few counts of this clonotype. This rearrangement joins TRBV29-1 to TRBJ2-2, with D unresolved. The CDR3 has 12 amino acids. Germline V gene sequence: CDR1 SQVTM, CDR2 ANQGSEA. The V end was cut by 5 bases, the J end by 4 bases, with 8 bases between. The CDR3 DNA sequence: TGCAGCGTTCCGGGTGGCACCGGGGAGCTGTTTTTT. It is translated as CSVPGGTGELFF.

The chain uses TRBV15 and TRBJ1-2; 11 nucleotides agree with TRBD1. The CDR3 runs 15 residues. Germline CDR1 is LNHNV and CDR2 is YYDKDF (reference sequence). With V trimmed by 3 bases and J by 7 bases, 7 bases remained unmatched. Here the CDR3 reads CATSSPDRGLVGYTF. The DNA for the CDR3 is TGTGCCACCAGCAGCCCGGACAGGGGGCTTGTTGGCTACACCTTC. Looking up the rest from reference TRBV15 and TRBJ1-2 gives the full variable domain: DAMVIQNPRYQVTQFGKPVTLSCSQTLNHNVMYWYQQKSSQAPKLLFHYYDKDFNNEADTPDNFQSRRPNTSFCFLDIRSPGLGDTAMYLCATSSPDRGLVGYTFGSGTRLTVV.

Comment on this clonotype: At one boundary the junction diverges from the germline segment, which might be a read error. V is TRBV12-3 or TRBV12-4 and J is TRBJ2-1; 12 bases map to TRBD2. The CDR3 has 14 amino acids. CDR3 coding DNA: TGCGCCAGCAGGGGGGGACTAGCGGGTAATGAGCAGTTCTTC. Translated: CASRGGLAGNEQFF.

This clonotype was seen only once. V and J are TRBV6-5 and TRBJ2-5; TRBD2 matches 9 bases. This CDR3 spans 15 amino acids. Germline V gene lookup returns CDR1 MNHEY and CDR2 SVGAGI. V lost 2 bases, J lost 5 bases, and 6 bases stayed unmatched. The CDR3 loop reads CASSYLAGGLETQYF. The CDR3 bases are TGTGCCAGCAGTTACCTGGCGGGGGGGCTTGAGACCCAGTACTTC.

The J gene is TRBJ1-1, the V gene TRBV7-9; D unclear. This CDR3 is 14 amino acids long. Germline assignment: CDR1 SEHNR and CDR2 FQNEAQ (reference sequence). V lost 5 bases to trimming and J lost 5 bases, with 15 bases between them. Here the CDR3 DNA reads TGTGCCAGCAGCATCCTGACGGCCGCAACTGAAGCTTTCTTT. Its protein is CASSILTAATEAFF.

The table lists this clonotype with a count of one. The chain employs TRBV7-9 and TRBJ2-7; 9 bases match TRBD1. CDR3 size: 14 residues. After removal of 1 base from V and 5 bases from J, the junction contained 3 bases not matched to a gene. CDR1 SEHNR and CDR2 FQNEAQ come from the germline V gene (reference sequence). The CDR3 sequence: CASSLERTGDEQYF. DNA of the CDR3: TGTGCCAGCAGCTTAGAGAGGACAGGGGACGAGCAGTACTTC.

The genes are TRBV27 and TRBJ1-4, with 8 bases that match TRBD1. V lost 6 bases to trimming and J lost 7 bases; unmatched junction nucleotides: 7. This CDR3 spans 14 amino acids. Germline-derived CDR1 and CDR2 are MNHEY and SMNVEV (reference sequence). In DNA form, the CDR3 reads TGTGCCAGCAGGCAGGGGGCGCGATTTGAAAAACTGTTTTTT. This encodes CASRQGARFEKLFF.